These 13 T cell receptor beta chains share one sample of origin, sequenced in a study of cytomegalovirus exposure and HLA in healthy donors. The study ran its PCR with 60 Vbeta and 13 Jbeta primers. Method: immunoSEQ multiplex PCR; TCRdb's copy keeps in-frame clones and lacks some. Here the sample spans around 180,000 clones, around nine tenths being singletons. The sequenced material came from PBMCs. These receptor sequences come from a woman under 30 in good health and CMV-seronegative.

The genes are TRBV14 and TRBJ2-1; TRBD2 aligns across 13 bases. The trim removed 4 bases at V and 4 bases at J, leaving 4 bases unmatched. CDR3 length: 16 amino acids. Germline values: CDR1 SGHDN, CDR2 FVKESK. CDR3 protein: CASSLGGLAGYNEQFF. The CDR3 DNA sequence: TGTGCCAGCAGCCTAGGGGGACTAGCGGGGTACAATGAGCAGTTCTTC.

The CDR3 is CASARGQATNEKLFF. Written as DNA, the CDR3 is TGTGCCAGCGCTAGGGGACAGGCAACTAATGAAAAACTGTTTTTT. The J gene is TRBJ1-4, the V gene TRBV6-5, with TRBD1 identical over 8 bases. The CDR3 length is 15 residues. CDR1 and CDR2 from the germline V gene are MNHEY and SVGAGI. V was pared by 8 bases and J by 0 bases, with 5 bases of the junction left unmatched.

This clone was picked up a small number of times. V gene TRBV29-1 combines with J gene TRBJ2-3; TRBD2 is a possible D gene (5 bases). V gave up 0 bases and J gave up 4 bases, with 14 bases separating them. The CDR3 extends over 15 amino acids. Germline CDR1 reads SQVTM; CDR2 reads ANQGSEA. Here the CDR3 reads CSVEDRGSPADTQYF. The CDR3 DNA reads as TGCAGCGTTGAAGATCGAGGGTCCCCAGCAGATACGCAGTATTTT.

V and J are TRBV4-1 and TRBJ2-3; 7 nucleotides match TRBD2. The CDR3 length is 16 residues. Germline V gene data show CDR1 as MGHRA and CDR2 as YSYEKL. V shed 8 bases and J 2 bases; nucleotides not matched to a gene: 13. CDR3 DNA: TGCGCCAGCGCTTCCGCTAGCGGAGGGGACACAGATACGCAGTATTTT. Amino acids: CASASASGGDTDTQYF.

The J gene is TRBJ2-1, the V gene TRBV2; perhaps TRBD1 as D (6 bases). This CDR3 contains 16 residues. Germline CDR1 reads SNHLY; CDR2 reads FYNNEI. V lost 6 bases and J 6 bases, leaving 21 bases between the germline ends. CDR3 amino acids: CASRRITGIPANEQFF. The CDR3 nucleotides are TGTGCCAGCAGGAGAATAACAGGGATCCCCGCCAATGAGCAGTTCTTC.

CDR3 amino acids: CASSFQGTSEAFF. The CDR3, as DNA: TGTGCCAGTAGTTTCCAGGGGACCTCTGAAGCTTTCTTT. The chain is built from TRBV19 and TRBJ1-1, with D tentatively TRBD1 (6 bases). With 5 bases removed from V and 6 bases from J, the gap between germline ends came to 13 bases. Germline lookup yields CDR1 LNHDA and CDR2 SQIVND (reference sequence). This CDR3 has 13 residues.

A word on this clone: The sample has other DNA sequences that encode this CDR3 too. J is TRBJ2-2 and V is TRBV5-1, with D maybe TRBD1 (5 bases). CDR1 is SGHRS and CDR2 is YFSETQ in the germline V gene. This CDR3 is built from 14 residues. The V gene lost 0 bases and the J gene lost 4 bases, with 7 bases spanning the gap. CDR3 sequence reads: CASSLGQGTGELFF. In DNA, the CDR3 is TGCGCCAGCAGCTTGGGTCAGGGCACCGGGGAGCTGTTTTTT.

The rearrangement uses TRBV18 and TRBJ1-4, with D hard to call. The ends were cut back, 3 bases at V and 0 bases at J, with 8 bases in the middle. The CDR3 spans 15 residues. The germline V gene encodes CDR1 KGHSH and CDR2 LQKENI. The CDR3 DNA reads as TGTGCCAGCTCACCCCGACACCCAACTAATGAAAAACTGTTTTTT. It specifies CASSPRHPTNEKLFF.

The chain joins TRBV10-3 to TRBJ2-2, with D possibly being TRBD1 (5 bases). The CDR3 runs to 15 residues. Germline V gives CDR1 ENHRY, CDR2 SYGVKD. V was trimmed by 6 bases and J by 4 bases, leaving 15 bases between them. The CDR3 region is CAISPLKGSTGELFF. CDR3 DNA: TGTGCCATCAGCCCCCTGAAGGGGTCCACCGGGGAGCTGTTTTTT.

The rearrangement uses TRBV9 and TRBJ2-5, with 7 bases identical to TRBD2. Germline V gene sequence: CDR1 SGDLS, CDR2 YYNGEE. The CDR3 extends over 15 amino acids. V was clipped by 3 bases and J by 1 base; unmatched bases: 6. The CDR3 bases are TGTGCCAGCAGCGCCACTATAGCGGGCCAAGAGACCCAGTACTTC. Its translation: CASSATIAGQETQYF.

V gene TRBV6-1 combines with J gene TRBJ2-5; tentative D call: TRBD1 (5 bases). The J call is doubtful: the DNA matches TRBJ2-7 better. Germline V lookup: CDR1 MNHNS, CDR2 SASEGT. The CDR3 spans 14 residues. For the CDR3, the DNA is TGTGCCAGCAAGAATGGCAGGGCGGCCTACGAGCAGTACTTC. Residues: CASKNGRAAYEQYF.

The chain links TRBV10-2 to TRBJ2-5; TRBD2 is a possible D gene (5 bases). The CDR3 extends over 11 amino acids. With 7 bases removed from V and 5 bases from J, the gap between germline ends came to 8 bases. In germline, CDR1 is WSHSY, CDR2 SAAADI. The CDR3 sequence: CASTERETQYF. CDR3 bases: TGCGCCAGCACCGAGCGGGAGACCCAGTACTTC.

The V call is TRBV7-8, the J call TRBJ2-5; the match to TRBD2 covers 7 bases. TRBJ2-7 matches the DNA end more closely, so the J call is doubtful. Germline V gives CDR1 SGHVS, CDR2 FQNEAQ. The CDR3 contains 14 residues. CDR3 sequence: CASSPGGRPYEQYF. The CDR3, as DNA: TGTGCCAGCAGCCCGGGAGGCCGACCCTACGAGCAGTACTTC.